This section outlines one T cell receptor (beta chain) sequence together with its context. These data originate in a study of regulatory T cells in long-lasting Graves disease. Through Arm-PCR of CDR3 regions and iRepertoire HTBI primers, TCR beta libraries were built. How the authors handled the data: Across all samples, approximately 68 TRBV segments and 15 or so TRBJ segments were identified. TCRdb called the multiplex PCR reads again in MiXCR, with one record for every CDR3 protein. The V and J calls and clone size come from TCRdb's table, not from the authors' own analysis. Of some 430,000 distinct CDR3 sequences in the sample, roughly a fifth are singletons; the top ten hold roughly 7.7%. Regarding time point: persistent/refractory GD, antithyroid drugs over 5 years with positive TRAb. From RNA extracted from PBMCs, the TCR library was made. The CDR3 covers 15 residues. Germline CDR1 SQVTM, CDR2 ANQGSEA. Trimming removed 7 bases from V and 7 bases from J, with 26 bases in between.

The chain joins TRBV29-1 to TRBJ2-7, with a weak D call TRBD1 (5 bases). Material: peripheral blood mononuclear cells (PBMCs), obtained when the disease was refractory, from a patient treated with antithyroid drugs. The receptor was derived from a female donor with Graves disease. DNA for the CDR3: TGCAGCGCACCAACTCACAGGAAAACTACGCTAGAGCAGTACTTC. Its translation: CSAPTHRKTTLEQYF.